Judged by abundance, the clone carrying this T cell receptor (beta chain) is medium-sized. What it binds is not known. This CDR3 comprises 15 residues. Germline CDR1 and CDR2: MNHNY and SVGAGI (reference sequence). V gave up 7 bases and J gave up 5 bases, with 20 bases separating them. A process of 5'RACE template switching, which added a universal primer site and UMIs, was used to make TCR cDNA. TCRdb called the 5' RACE reads again in MiXCR, with one record for every CDR3 protein. The sample has some 150,000 distinct CDR3 sequences; roughly 9% are singletons. This entry is derived from a study of T cells after yellow fever vaccination. Study information: SMART-Seq v4 Ultra Low Input prepared libraries from low-cell fractions.

Study results and caveats: When the response was secondary, it was weaker but reached its peak faster, day 5 versus 15. Only a minor proportion of clonotypes was detected across both CD4 and CD8 compartments.

This chain joins TRBV6-6 and TRBJ2-5, with D tentatively TRBD2 (7 bases). This clonotype was sampled from a man aged 18 to 30 who received the YFV17D yellow fever vaccine. The sequencing here drew on CD8+ T cells sorted from PBMCs, taken 45 days after the yellow fever booster vaccination. CDR3 sequence reads: CASTQLPRGGETQYF. The CDR3 nucleotides are TGTGCCAGCACTCAGCTCCCTAGGGGGGGGGAGACCCAGTACTTC.